The source of this T cell receptor (beta chain) is a study of monozygotic twins with inflammatory bowel disease. Study-wide results and caveats: IBD-affected twins scored below their healthy co-twins in TCRbeta diversity (inverse Simpson). Repertoire similarity did not differ between concordant and discordant twins, possibly owing to limited power. Extra variability in the repertoires of patients may have come from differing immunosuppressive treatments.

Germline-derived CDR1 and CDR2 are DFQATT and SNEGSKA (reference sequence). The CDR3 covers 13 residues. To note about this clonotype: No antigen is known for it.

TCRdb re-called the 5' RACE reads and shows each CDR3 protein once, DNA omitted. With about 350,000 distinct CDR3 sequences in the sample, the ten largest clones hold around 2%. The TCR was taken from a human donor with ulcerative colitis or Crohn's disease, or a healthy co-twin of an affected twin (not recorded which). V and J are TRBV20-1 and TRBJ1-5; the D gene TCRdb calls, TRBD1, cannot be checked with no DNA. The sample was blood. CDR3: CSARDSGAQPQHF.